The rows below give T cell receptor beta chains drawn from one sample of a study of cytomegalovirus exposure and HLA in healthy donors. The table came from immunoSEQ multiplex PCR; TCRdb's copy has only in-frame clones and leaves some out. The sample holds 130,000 to 150,000 clones, around 72% seen once. The sequencing sample was made of PBMCs. The receptors were sampled from a man aged 18-30 years in good health and CMV-seropositive. Each CDR3 is given with its conserved first and last residue. The D gene is left open where the match is weak. Clone sizes are given selectively: once, few, many, or a class where the clone is expanded.

D gene	J gene	clone size	V gene	CDR3 DNA	CDR3 protein
TRBD1	TRBJ1-2	.	TRBV29-1	TGCAGCGTTCCCGGGACAGGGTTTGGCTACACCTTC	CSVPGTGFGYTF
TRBD2	TRBJ2-1	few	TRBV27	TGTGCCAGCAGATTACTAGCGGGGGGCCACCCAAGCTCCTACAATGAGCAGTTCTTC	CASRLLAGGHPSSYNEQFF
TRBD1	TRBJ1-5	.	TRBV27	TGTGCCAGCAGCCGGGACAGGGGGGACCAGCCCCAGCATTTT	CASSRDRGDQPQHF
.	TRBJ1-4	.	TRBV7-2	TGTGCCAGCAGGGCCGCAACTAATGAAAAACTGTTTTTT	CASRAATNEKLFF
.	TRBJ2-7	few	TRBV19	TGTGCCAGTAGTATAGAGGGGACTTCCTACGAGCAGTACTTC	CASSIEGTSYEQYF
.	TRBJ2-1	.	TRBV7-6	TGTGCCAGCAGCCGCTCCGAGGTCGGCTCCTACAATGAGCAGTTCTTC	CASSRSEVGSYNEQFF
.	TRBJ1-2	.	TRBV7-2	TGTGCCAGCAGCTTAGTGGCGGGGGCGAAGAACTATGGCTACACCTTC	CASSLVAGAKNYGYTF
.	TRBJ1-3	.	TRBV2	TGTGCCAGCAGCGGGGACATTCCTGGAAACACCATATATTTT	CASSGDIPGNTIYF
.	TRBJ2-7	.	TRBV6-5	TGTGCCAGCAGTTACTCCTCAGCGTACTCATACGAGCAGTACTTC	CASSYSSAYSYEQYF
TRBD2	TRBJ2-1	.	TRBV6-5	TGTGCCACCCAGCGGGGGGCCTACAATGAGCAGTTCTTC	CATQRGAYNEQFF
TRBD2	TRBJ2-5	.	TRBV10-3	TGTGCCATCAGTGAGTGGGGGGGAGAGACCCAGTACTTC	CAISEWGGETQYF
.	TRBJ1-6	few	TRBV27	TGTGCCAGTGGGAGGGCGACGGCCTATAATTCACCCCTCCACTTT	CASGRATAYNSPLHF
.	TRBJ2-1	many	TRBV4-3	TGCGCCAGCAGCCAAGCCGGGGACAATGAGCAGTTCTTC	CASSQAGDNEQFF
TRBD2	TRBJ2-7	.	TRBV4-3	TGCGCCAGCAGCCAAGACTCAAGCGGGAGACTTTACGAGCAGTACTTC	CASSQDSSGRLYEQYF
.	TRBJ1-2	.	TRBV5-4	TGTGCCAGCAGCTCCCCCGGGAGAACTAACTATGGCTACACCTTC	CASSSPGRTNYGYTF
.	TRBJ2-5	.	TRBV6-6	TGTGCCAGCAGTTACTCAGAGGGCTTGAAGACCCAGTACTTC	CASSYSEGLKTQYF
.	TRBJ1-4	.	TRBV2	TGTGCCAGCAGACCTAAAGGGGGGGAGGGGGAAAAACTGTTTTTT	CASRPKGGEGEKLFF
TRBD2	TRBJ2-7	.	TRBV10-3	TGTGCCATCAGCTTACTAGCGGGAAATGGGGACGAGCAGTACTTC	CAISLLAGNGDEQYF
TRBD1	TRBJ2-5	.	TRBV27	TGTGCCAGCAGTTATAGGTTAGGGACAGTTCAAGAGACCCAGTACTTC	CASSYRLGTVQETQYF
TRBD1	TRBJ2-7	once	TRBV5-4	TGTGCCAGCAGCTTCGGGGACAGAGCCTACGAGCAGTACTTC	CASSFGDRAYEQYF
.	TRBJ2-2	.	TRBV19	TGTGCCAGTAGTATAGCGGGGACCGGGGAGCTGTTTTTT	CASSIAGTGELFF
TRBD1	TRBJ1-2	.	TRBV7-8	TGTGCCAGCAGCTTAGAGGACAGGACCTATGGCTACACCTTC	CASSLEDRTYGYTF
.	TRBJ2-7	.	TRBV4-1	TGCGCCAGCAGCCCCATGGACACTTCTTCCTCCTACGAGCAGTACTTC	CASSPMDTSSSYEQYF
TRBD2	TRBJ2-7	.	TRBV6-5	TGTGCCAGCAGTTATAAGAGACTAGCCTCCTACGAGCAGTACTTC	CASSYKRLASYEQYF
.	TRBJ2-5	few	TRBV18	TGTGCCAGCTCACCCTCGGGGGTGTGGAAGACCCAGTACTTC	CASSPSGVWKTQYF
TRBD2	TRBJ2-1	few	TRBV10-2	TGCGCCAGCAGGCAGCGGGGGGGTGAGAATGAGCAGTTCTTC	CASRQRGGENEQFF
TRBD1	TRBJ2-2	.	TRBV4-3	TGCGCCAGCAGCCAAGATGTGGCAGGGGGCGATTGGGCCGGGGAGCTGTTTTTT	CASSQDVAGGDWAGELFF
.	TRBJ1-4	.	TRBV4-3	TGCGCCAGCAGCCGCCGACAGTCAAATGAAAAACTGTTTTTT	CASSRRQSNEKLFF
.	TRBJ2-3	.	TRBV2	TGTGCCAGCAGGACTACACTATTCACAGATACGCAGTATTTT	CASRTTLFTDTQYF
TRBD1	TRBJ1-3	.	TRBV7-2	TGTGCCAGCAGCTTAGGGGTCGGGACAGCCTACTCTGGAAACACCATATATTTT	CASSLGVGTAYSGNTIYF
.	TRBJ1-2	once	TRBV6-5	TGTGCCAGCAGTTACTCTGAAGGGAGCTATGGCTACACCTTC	CASSYSEGSYGYTF
.	TRBJ1-5	.	TRBV27	TGTGCCAGCAGTTTTTCACAGGGAAGTCAGCCCCAGCATTTT	CASSFSQGSQPQHF
.	TRBJ2-5	.	TRBV5-5	TGTGCCAGCAGCTTGGAATGGCCTGGAGAGACCCAGTACTTC	CASSLEWPGETQYF
TRBD1	TRBJ2-1	.	TRBV5-1	TGCGCCAGCAGCCTCCGGGACAGGGGGCTTAATGAGCAGTTCTTC	CASSLRDRGLNEQFF
TRBD2	TRBJ2-7	few	TRBV9	TGTGCCAGCAGCGTAGAGGCGGGAGGGACCTACGAGCAGTACTTC	CASSVEAGGTYEQYF
TRBD1	TRBJ2-2	.	TRBV10-3	TGTGCCATCACTATGGACAGGGCGGGCGGGGAGCTGTTTTTT	CAITMDRAGGELFF
TRBD2	TRBJ2-5	.	TRBV5-1	TGCGCCAGCAGCACTGGACGGGGGGGAGAGACCCAGTACTTC	CASSTGRGGETQYF
TRBD1	TRBJ2-5	.	TRBV30	TGTGCCTGGACCTCCACAGGGGGCACTGGGACCCAGTACTTC	CAWTSTGGTGTQYF
TRBD2	TRBJ2-4	.	TRBV4-1	TGCGCCAGCAGCCCTCACGCGGGGGGGGCTTACATTCAGTACTTC	CASSPHAGGAYIQYF
TRBD1	TRBJ2-4	.	TRBV19	TGTGCCAGTAGAAAAACAGGGGGCGCCCAAAACATTCAGTACTTC	CASRKTGGAQNIQYF
TRBD1	TRBJ1-2	.	TRBV7-9	TGTGCCAGCAGCCTAGGACAGGGGGCGCGGGGCTACACCTTC	CASSLGQGARGYTF
.	TRBJ2-3	.	TRBV9	TGTGCCAGCAGCGACGGGGTTAGCACAGATACGCAGTATTTT	CASSDGVSTDTQYF
TRBD2	TRBJ2-1	few	TRBV2	TGTGCCAGCAGTCGAAGGGGCGGGGGTGTCTCGGGGAATGAGCAGTTCTTC	CASSRRGGGVSGNEQFF
TRBD1	TRBJ1-2	.	TRBV2	TGTGCCAGTGGCCGGGACAGGGATGCTTCTGGCTACACCTTC	CASGRDRDASGYTF
.	TRBJ1-5	.	TRBV6-1	TGTGCCAGCAGTTCGGGGAGCCTCAATCAGCCCCAGCATTTT	CASSSGSLNQPQHF
TRBD1	TRBJ2-7	.	TRBV28	TGTGCCAGCAGCACAACAGGGGTTTTAAGCGAGCAGTACTTC	CASSTTGVLSEQYF
TRBD1	TRBJ2-5	.	TRBV9	TGTGCCAGCAGCGTATACTCAGGGGGAGTCCAGTACTTC	CASSVYSGGVQYF
.	TRBJ2-7	few	TRBV6-5	TGTGCCAGCAGTTACCCCGAGAGGGGGGGGGCCTACGAGCAGTACTTC	CASSYPERGGAYEQYF
.	TRBJ1-6	.	TRBV19	TGTGCCAGTAGTACCGGACAGTCTCCTAATTCACCCCTCCACTTT	CASSTGQSPNSPLHF
.	TRBJ1-4	.	TRBV7-9	TGTGCCAGCAGCTTAGGAGGGATGAATGAAAAACTGTTTTTT	CASSLGGMNEKLFF
.	TRBJ1-4	.	TRBV7-8	TGTGCCAGCAGCTTAGTGGGCAGGAAACTGTTTTTT	CASSLVGRKLFF
.	TRBJ1-2	.	TRBV11-1	TGTGCCAGCAGCGAACAGGGCTATGGCTACACCTTC	CASSEQGYGYTF
TRBD2	TRBJ2-4	once	TRBV2	TGTGCCAGCAGTGGGGAGGGGGCGGGAGGGAACATTCAGTACTTC	CASSGEGAGGNIQYF
.	TRBJ1-5	few	TRBV5-6	TGTGCCAGCAGCTTGGCCGGCAGGCCCAATCAGCCCCAGCATTTT	CASSLAGRPNQPQHF
TRBD1	TRBJ1-3	.	TRBV10-3	TGTGCCATCAGTGAGTCCAGGGGGCCAGGAAACACCATATATTTT	CAISESRGPGNTIYF
TRBD2	TRBJ2-7	.	TRBV28	TGTGCCAGCACCCCTTCGGGGGGGGGCGCGTCCCACGAGCAGTACTTC	CASTPSGGGASHEQYF
.	TRBJ2-5	.	TRBV19	TGTGCCAGTAGGGGCGAGACCCAGTACTTC	CASRGETQYF